The entry that follows covers one T cell receptor beta chain sequence. V was pared by 4 bases and J by 14 bases, with 14 bases between. The CDR3 sequence is 11 residues long. CDR1 and CDR2 from the germline V gene are MDHEN and SYDVKM. This entry comes from a study of OX40 agonist ivuxolimab in advanced cancers. The wider study: Patients received ivuxolimab, an agonistic anti-OX40 (CD134) antibody. Enrolled patients in dose escalation had cancers that were hepatocellular carcinoma, melanoma, renal cell or head and neck cancer.

The protocol was immunoSEQ multiplex PCR, while the TCRdb copy is restricted to in-frame clones and leaves out a portion. The data show about 43,000 clones, 80% seen once. Source: CD4+ or CD8+ T cells sorted from blood, taken in a trial of the OX40 agonist ivuxolimab. The sequence was obtained from an adult with an advanced solid tumor such as melanoma, head and neck, liver or kidney cancer. The chain has TRBV28 and TRBJ1-1, with D maybe TRBD1 (5 bases). The chain's CDR3 is CASSSNRDRFF. In nucleotides, the CDR3 is TGTGCCAGCAGTTCAAACCGGGACCGCTTCTTT.